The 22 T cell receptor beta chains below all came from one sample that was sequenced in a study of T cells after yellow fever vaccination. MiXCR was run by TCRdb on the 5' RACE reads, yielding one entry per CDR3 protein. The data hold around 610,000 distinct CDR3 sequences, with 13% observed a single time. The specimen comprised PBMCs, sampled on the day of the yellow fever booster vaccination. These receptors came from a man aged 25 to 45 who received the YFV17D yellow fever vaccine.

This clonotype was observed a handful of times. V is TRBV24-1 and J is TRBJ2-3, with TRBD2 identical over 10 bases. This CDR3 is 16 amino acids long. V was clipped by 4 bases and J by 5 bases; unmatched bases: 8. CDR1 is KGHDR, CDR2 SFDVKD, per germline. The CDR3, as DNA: TGTGCCACCAGTGAGCTCCCGGGACTAGCGAAAGATACGCAGTATTTT. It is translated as CATSELPGLAKDTQYF.

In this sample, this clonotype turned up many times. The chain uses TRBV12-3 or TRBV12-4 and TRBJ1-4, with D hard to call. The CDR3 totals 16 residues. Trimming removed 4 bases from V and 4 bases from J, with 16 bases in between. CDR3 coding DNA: TGTGCCAGCAGTTCAGCTGTTGGGCAGGTTAATGAAAAACTGTTTTTT. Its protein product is CASSSAVGQVNEKLFF.

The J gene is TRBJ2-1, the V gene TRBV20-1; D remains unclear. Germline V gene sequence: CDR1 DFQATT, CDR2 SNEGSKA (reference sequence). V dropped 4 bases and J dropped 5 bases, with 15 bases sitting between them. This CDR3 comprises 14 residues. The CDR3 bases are TGCAGTGCTAAAAGACCCCTCATAAACAATGAGCAGTTCTTC. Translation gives CSAKRPLINNEQFF.

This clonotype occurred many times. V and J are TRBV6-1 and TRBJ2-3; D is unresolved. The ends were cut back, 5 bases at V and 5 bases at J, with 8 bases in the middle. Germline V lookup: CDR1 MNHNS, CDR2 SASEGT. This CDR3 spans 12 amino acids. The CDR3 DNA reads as TGTGCCAGCAGTCAGCTTGAAGATACGCAGTATTTT. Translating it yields CASSQLEDTQYF.

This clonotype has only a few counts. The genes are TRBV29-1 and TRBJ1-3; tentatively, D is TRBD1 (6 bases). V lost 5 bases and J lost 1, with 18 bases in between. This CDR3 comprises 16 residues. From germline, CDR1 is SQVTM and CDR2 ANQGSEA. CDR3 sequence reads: CSVPRGSRTSGNTIYF. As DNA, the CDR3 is TGCAGCGTTCCTAGGGGGTCCAGGACTTCTGGAAACACCATATATTTT. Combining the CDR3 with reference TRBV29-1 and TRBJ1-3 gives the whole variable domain SAVISQKPSRDICQRGTSLTIQCQVDSQVTMMFWYRQQPGQSLTLIATANQGSEATYESGFVIDKFPISRPNLTFSTLTVSNMSPEDSSIYLCSVPRGSRTSGNTIYFGEGSWLTVV.

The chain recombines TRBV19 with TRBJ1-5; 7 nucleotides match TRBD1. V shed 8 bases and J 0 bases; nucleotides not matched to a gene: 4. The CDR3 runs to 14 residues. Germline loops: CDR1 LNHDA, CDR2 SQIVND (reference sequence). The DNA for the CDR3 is TGTGCCAGTGTAGACAGGGCTAGCAATCAGCCCCAGCATTTT. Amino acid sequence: CASVDRASNQPQHF.

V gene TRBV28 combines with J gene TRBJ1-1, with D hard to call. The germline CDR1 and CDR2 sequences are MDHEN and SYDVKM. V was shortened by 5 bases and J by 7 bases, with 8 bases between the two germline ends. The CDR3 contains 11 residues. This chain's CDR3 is CASSEDIEAFF. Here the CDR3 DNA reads TGTGCCAGCAGTGAAGACATTGAAGCTTTCTTT.

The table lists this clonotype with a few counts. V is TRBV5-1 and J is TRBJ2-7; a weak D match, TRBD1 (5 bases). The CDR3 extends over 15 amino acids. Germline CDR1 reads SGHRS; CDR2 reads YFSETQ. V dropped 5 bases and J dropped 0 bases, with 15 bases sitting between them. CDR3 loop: CASSRTMGRSYEQYF. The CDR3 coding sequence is TGCGCCAGCAGTCGGACAATGGGGCGCTCCTACGAGCAGTACTTC.

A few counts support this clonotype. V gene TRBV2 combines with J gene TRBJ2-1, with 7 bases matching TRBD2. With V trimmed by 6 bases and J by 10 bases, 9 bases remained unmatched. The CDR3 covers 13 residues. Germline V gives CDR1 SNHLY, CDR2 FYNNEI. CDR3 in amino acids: CASRAGTMKEQFF. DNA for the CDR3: TGTGCCAGCAGAGCCGGGACTATGAAAGAGCAGTTCTTC.

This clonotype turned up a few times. The CDR3 protein is CASSPVRDTGELFF. The CDR3 region has the DNA TGTGCCAGCTCACCAGTAAGGGACACCGGGGAGCTGTTTTTT. The V and J genes are TRBV18 and TRBJ2-2; no clear D. The V end was cut by 2 bases, the J end by 3 bases, with 7 bases between. The length of the CDR3 is 14 residues. Germline V gene lookup returns CDR1 KGHSH and CDR2 LQKENI.

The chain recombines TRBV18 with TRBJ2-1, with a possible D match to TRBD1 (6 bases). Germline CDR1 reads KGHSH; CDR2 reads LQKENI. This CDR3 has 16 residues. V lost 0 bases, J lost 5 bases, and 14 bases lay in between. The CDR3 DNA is TGTGCCAGCTCACCACCTTTCCGGACAGCCCACAATGAGCAGTTCTTC. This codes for CASSPPFRTAHNEQFF.

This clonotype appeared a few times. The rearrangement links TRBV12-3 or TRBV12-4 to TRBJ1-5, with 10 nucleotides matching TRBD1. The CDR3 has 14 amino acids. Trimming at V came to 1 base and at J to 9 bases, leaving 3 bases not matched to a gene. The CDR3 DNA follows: TGTGCCAGCAGTTTAGGACAGGGGGCCTCGCCCCAGCATTTT. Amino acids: CASSLGQGASPQHF.

The CDR3 bases are TGTGCCAGCAGTCCGGGACTAGCGGGACAAGGGAACTCGTACGAGCAGTACTTC. Translating it yields CASSPGLAGQGNSYEQYF. This chain joins TRBV28 and TRBJ2-7, with 13 bases lining up with TRBD2. The CDR3 is 18 amino acids. The germline V gene has CDR1 MDHEN and CDR2 SYDVKM. After removal of 5 bases from V and 4 bases from J, the junction contained 14 bases not matched to a gene. Drawing the rest from reference TRBV28 and TRBJ2-7, the complete variable domain is DVKVTQSSRYLVKRTGEKVFLECVQDMDHENMFWYRQDPGLGLRLIYFSYDVKMKEKGDIPEGYSVSREKKERFSLILESASTNQTSMYLCASSPGLAGQGNSYEQYFGPGTRLTVT.

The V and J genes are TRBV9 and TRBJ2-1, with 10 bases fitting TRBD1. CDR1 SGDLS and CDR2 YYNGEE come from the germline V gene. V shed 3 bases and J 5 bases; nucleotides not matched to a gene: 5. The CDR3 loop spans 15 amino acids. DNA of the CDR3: TGTGCCAGCAGCGGTGACAGGGGGCGGAACAATGAGCAGTTCTTC. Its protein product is CASSGDRGRNNEQFF.

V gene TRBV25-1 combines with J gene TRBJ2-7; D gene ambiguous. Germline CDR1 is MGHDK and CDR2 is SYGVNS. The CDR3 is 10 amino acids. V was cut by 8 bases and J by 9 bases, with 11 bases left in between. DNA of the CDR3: TGTGCCAGCGGCTCGGGCGCGCAGTACTTC. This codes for CASGSGAQYF.

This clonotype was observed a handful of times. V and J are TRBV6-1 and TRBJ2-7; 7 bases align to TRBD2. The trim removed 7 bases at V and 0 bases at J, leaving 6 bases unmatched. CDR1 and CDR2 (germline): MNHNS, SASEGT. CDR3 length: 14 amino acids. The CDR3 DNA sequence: TGTGCCAGCAACTCAGCGGGAATCTCCTACGAGCAGTACTTC. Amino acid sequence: CASNSAGISYEQYF.

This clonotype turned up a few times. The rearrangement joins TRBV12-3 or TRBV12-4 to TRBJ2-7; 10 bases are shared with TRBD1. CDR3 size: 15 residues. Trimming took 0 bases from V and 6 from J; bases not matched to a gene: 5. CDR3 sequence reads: CASSLAGQGLSEQYF. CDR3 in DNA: TGTGCCAGCAGTTTAGCGGGACAGGGGCTTTCCGAGCAGTACTTC.

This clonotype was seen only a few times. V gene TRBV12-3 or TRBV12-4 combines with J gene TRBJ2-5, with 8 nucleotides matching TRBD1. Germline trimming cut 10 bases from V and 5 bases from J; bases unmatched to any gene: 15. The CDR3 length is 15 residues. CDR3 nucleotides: TGTGCCACCTCTTCAGGGACAGGCAACGGGGAGACCCAGTACTTC. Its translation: CATSSGTGNGETQYF.

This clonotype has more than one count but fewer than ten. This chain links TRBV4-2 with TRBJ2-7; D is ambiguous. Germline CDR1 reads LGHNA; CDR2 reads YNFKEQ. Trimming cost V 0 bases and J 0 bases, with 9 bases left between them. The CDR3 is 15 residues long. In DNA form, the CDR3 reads TGTGCCAGCAGCCAAGACTCCAGGAGCTCCTACGAGCAGTACTTC. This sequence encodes CASSQDSRSSYEQYF.

The CDR3 nucleotides are TGTGCCAGCAGCTTAGAAGGGTCGGGAGTAGTATCGTCTGAGCAGTTCTTC. Amino acid sequence: CASSLEGSGVVSSEQFF. The rearrangement uses TRBV11-2 and TRBJ2-1; possibly TRBD2 for D (6 bases). CDR1 SGHAT and CDR2 FQNNGV come from the germline V gene. The CDR3 extends over 17 amino acids. Trimming cost V 0 bases and J 9 bases, with 21 bases left between them.

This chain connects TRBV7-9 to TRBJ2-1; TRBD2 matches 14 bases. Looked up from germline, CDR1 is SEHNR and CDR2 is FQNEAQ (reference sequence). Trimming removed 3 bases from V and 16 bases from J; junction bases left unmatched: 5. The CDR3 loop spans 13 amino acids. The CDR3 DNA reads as TGTGCCAGCAGCTTGGGGACTAGCGGGAGCAGCTTCTTC. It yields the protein CASSLGTSGSSFF.

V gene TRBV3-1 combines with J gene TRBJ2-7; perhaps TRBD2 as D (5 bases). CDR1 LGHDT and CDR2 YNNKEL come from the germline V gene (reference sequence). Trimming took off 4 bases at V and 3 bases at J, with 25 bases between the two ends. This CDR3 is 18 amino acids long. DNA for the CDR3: TGTGCCAGCAGCCGCCGGGGTGTAGGGTCCCCTTCCCACTACGAGCAGTACTTC. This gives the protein CASSRRGVGSPSHYEQYF.